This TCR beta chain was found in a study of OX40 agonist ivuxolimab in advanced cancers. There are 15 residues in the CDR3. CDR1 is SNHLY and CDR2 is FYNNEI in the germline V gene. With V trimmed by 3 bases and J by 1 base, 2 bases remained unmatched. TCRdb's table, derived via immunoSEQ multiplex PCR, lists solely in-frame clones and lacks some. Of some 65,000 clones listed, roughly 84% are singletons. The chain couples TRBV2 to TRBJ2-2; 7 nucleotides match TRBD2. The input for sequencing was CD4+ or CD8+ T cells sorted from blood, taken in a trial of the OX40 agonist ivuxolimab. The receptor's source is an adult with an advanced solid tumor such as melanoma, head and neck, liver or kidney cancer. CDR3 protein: CASSDWGGNTGELFF. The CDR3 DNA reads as TGTGCCAGCAGTGACTGGGGGGGGAACACCGGGGAGCTGTTTTTT.